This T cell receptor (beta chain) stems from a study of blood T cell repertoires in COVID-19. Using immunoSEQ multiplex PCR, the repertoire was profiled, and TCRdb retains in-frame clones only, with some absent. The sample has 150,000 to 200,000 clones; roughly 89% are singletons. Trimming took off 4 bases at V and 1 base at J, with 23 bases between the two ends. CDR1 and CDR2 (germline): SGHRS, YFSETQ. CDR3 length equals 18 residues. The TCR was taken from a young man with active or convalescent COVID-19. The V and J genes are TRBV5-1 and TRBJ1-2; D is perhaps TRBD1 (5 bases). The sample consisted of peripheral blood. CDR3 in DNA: TGCGCCAGCAGCATTTTCGGGGGGGAGAAAAGGATTAACTATGGCTACACCTTC. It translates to CASSIFGGEKRINYGYTF.